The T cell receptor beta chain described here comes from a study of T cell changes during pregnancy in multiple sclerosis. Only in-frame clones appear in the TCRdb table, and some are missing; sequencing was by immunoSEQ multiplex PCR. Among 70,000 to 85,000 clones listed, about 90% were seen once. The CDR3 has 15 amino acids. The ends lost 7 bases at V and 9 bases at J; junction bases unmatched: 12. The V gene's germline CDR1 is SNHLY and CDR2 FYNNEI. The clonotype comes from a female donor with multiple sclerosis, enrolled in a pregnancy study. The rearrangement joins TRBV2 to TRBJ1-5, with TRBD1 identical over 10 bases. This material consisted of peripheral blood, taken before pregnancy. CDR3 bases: TGTGCCAGCAACTGGGACAGGGGCCACCCTCGGCCCCAGCATTTT. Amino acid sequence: CASNWDRGHPRPQHF. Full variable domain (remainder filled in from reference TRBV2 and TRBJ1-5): EPEVTQTPSHQVTQMGQEVILRCVPISNHLYFYWYRQILGQKVEFLVSFYNNEISEKSEIFDDQFSVERPDGSNFTLKIRSTKLEDSAMYFCASNWDRGHPRPQHFGDGTRLSIL.